The clone carrying this T cell receptor (beta chain) was picked up many times. Trimming pared 1 base from V and 10 bases from J, leaving 11 bases between. The CDR3 runs to 14 residues. In germline, CDR1 is MNHEY, CDR2 SVGAGI. Libraries of naive CD8 T cells were made from roughly 18,000 to 920,000 sorted cells. They used 10%, 30% or 50% RNA. Naive CD8 T cells, phenotype CD8+CD4-CCR7+CD45RA+, were sorted. Via MiXCR, TCRdb re-called the PCR reads, giving one row per CDR3 protein. Of about half a million distinct CDR3 sequences listed, 20% to 25% are singletons. This specimen belongs to a study of molecular identifiers for immune sequencing clone quantification.

Source material: naive CD8+ T cells from blood, with Jurkat cell RNA spiked in. Subset indicated: FACS-sorted CD8+CD4-CCR7+CD45RA+ naive T cells. The receptor was isolated from a human donor in good health. Some libraries in this study had Jurkat cell RNA spiked in. The V and J genes are TRBV6-5 and TRBJ1-6, with a tentative D call TRBD1 (6 bases). Here the CDR3 reads CASSYYGGTSPLHF. The CDR3 DNA reads as TGTGCCAGCAGTTACTACGGTGGGACATCACCCCTCCACTTT.